This TCR beta chain was obtained from a study of control samples from healthy donors and cancer patients. J lost 6 bases, V lost 4 bases, and 12 bases had no gene match. This CDR3 comprises 16 residues. CDR1 SGHRS and CDR2 YFSETQ come from the germline V gene. The table came from immunoSEQ multiplex PCR; TCRdb's copy has only in-frame clones and leaves some out. The sample lists fewer than 130,000 clones, around 89% occurring once. This TCR was recovered from a woman aged 60 to 75 with lung cancer. The gene calls are TRBV5-1 and TRBJ1-4; 7 bases are shared with TRBD1. Sequenced material: PBMCs. In DNA form, the CDR3 reads TGCGCCAGCAGCCCCAACCCGACAGGGCCGGATGAAAAACTGTTTTTT. Residues: CASSPNPTGPDEKLFF.